The clone carrying this T cell receptor beta chain appeared a single time. The antigen remains unidentified. This entry comes from a study of cytomegalovirus exposure and HLA in healthy donors. Study conclusions and caveats: Relative to equally common others, HLA-associated TCR beta chains showed greater clonal expansion in a later analysis. Donor immune exposure was known only as CMV serostatus. When analyzed later, a missense DCLRE1C variant was found to be linked to TCR beta V- and J-gene trimming. Across donors, most TCRs were seen rarely, yet some public ones were widespread.

V gave up 8 bases and J gave up 6 bases, with 10 bases separating them. CDR3 length: 11 residues. Germline assignment: CDR1 MNHNY and CDR2 SVGAGI (reference sequence). The PCR had 60 Vbeta and 13 Jbeta primers. The method was immunoSEQ multiplex PCR; TCRdb's version includes in-frame clones alone and lacks a portion of them. The profile shows about 83,000 clones, 80% to 90% of them singletons. The specimen was PBMCs. This clonotype was sampled from a woman aged 25 to 39 in good health and CMV-seronegative. The chain uses TRBV6-6 and TRBJ1-2; TRBD1 is a possible D gene (5 bases). This chain's CDR3 is CASLGEDGYTF. The CDR3, as DNA: TGTGCCAGCTTGGGGGAGGATGGCTACACCTTC.